The source of this T cell receptor beta chain is a study of T-cell reconstitution after alpha-beta-depleted transplantation in children. Preparation of the TCRbeta library used unique molecular identifiers. Each CDR3 protein is one row after TCRdb ran MiXCR on the PCR reads. Found here are around 300,000 distinct CDR3 sequences, roughly 10% of them singletons; the top ten hold roughly a quarter. Study-level points and caveats: High day-60 TCRbeta diversity in some patients came from surviving recipient T cells and thymic progenitors. When one year had passed after transplant, most T-cell counts and diversity came from newly produced T cells. Reported findings indicate that, about two months after transplant, alpha-beta T cells came from several hundred expanded clones, which were derived from non-depleted graft cells.

Per germline, CDR1 MNHEY and CDR2 SVGAGI. The CDR3 contains 17 residues. The V end was cut by 2 bases, the J end by 6 bases, with 20 bases between. This clonotype showed up many times. No antigen is known for it. V is TRBV6-5 and J is TRBJ2-1; D may correspond to TRBD1 or TRBD2 (6 bases each). The sequencing used peripheral blood, collected 180 days after TCRalphabeta/CD19-depleted stem cell transplant. The source of this sequence is a male patient aged 2-9 years who had a stem cell transplant for chronic granulomatous disease, so the T cells may come from the graft donor. DNA for the CDR3: TGTGCCAGCAGTTACCTAACGGGGGCACAACGAAGCAATGAGCAGTTCTTC. It is translated as CASSYLTGAQRSNEQFF.